The TCR beta chain described here comes from a study of response to subunit inactivated influenza vaccine. Overall study results and limits: New T cells are recruited in small numbers by each seasonal influenza vaccination, according to the authors' suggestion.

Details on this clonotype: Its matching antigen is unknown.

V lost 6 bases, J lost 5 bases, and 13 bases lay in between. Germline loops: CDR1 MNHEY, CDR2 SMNVEV (reference sequence). The CDR3 runs to 13 residues. Via MiXCR, TCRdb re-called the RT-PCR reads, giving one row per CDR3 protein. The sample records a few hundred thousand distinct CDR3 sequences, 10% to 12% being singletons. This sample also appeared in a second study, on T cells expressing NK-cell markers. That study adds: The cDNA for TCR beta came from 5'RACE template switching with UMIs. Sorted CD3+CD56-NKG2C+, CD3+CD56+NKG2C+ and CD3+CD56+NKG2C- T cells supplied the TCR beta repertoires. Within several experiments, an anti-gamma-delta TCR antibody kept the sorting limited to alpha-beta TCR T cells. HCMV specificity of expanded NKG2C+ T cell clones remained unclear.

Sample: PBMCs from blood, taken on the day of vaccination. The chain uses TRBV27 and TRBJ2-5; D is unclear. The clonotype originates from a man in his forties or fifties who received an inactivated influenza vaccine. CDR3 region: CASSPALEETQYF. CDR3 nucleotides: TGTGCCAGCAGCCCGGCCCTAGAGGAGACCCAGTACTTC.